The sequence of this T cell receptor beta chain was determined in a study of CD8 T cells in Susac syndrome. The germline V gene encodes CDR1 MGHRA and CDR2 YSYEKL. The CDR3 has 13 residues. V shed 1 base and J shed 6 bases, with 9 bases lying between them. Random hexamers primed reverse transcription of about 0.45 to 1 ug RNA. TCRdb used MiXCR to reprocess the immunoSEQ multiplex PCR reads, holding one entry per CDR3 protein. This repertoire shows some 99,000 distinct CDR3 sequences, 90% to 95% found once; its top ten account for about 0.28%. This clonotype has a single count. The TEMRA cells underwent FACS enrichment, while the CD8+ and CD4+ T cells underwent negative isolation.

V gene TRBV4-1 combines with J gene TRBJ1-1, with D possibly TRBD1 on 5 matching bases. Sequencing was carried out using CD4+ T cells from PBMCs. This sequence was found in a human donor with Susac syndrome. The CDR3 protein is CASSQVRGSEAFF. In DNA, the CDR3 is TGCGCCAGCAGCCAAGTTAGGGGCTCTGAAGCTTTCTTT.